This T cell receptor beta chain stems from a study of T cell responses to AZD1222 COVID-19 vaccine (dated by TCRdb to the early 2020s). Looking at the study overall: AZD1222 recipients given second doses at about 4 weeks or at about 12 weeks were pooled, since spike-specific TCR depth and breadth were not found to differ between the two schedules. TCR sequencing was performed for 230 to 250 trial participants, of whom about 200 were given two doses of AZD1222 and around 25 were given two doses of MenACWY control vaccine. Trial participants were enrolled by age into 18-55, 56-69 and 70-plus year subgroups, with 148, 28 and 57 TCR-sequenced participants respectively.

CDR1 and CDR2 were assigned from the germline V gene as MNHEY and SVGEGT. The V end loses 0 bases and the J end loses 2 bases, and a stretch of 8 bases separates them. The CDR3 has 15 amino acids, counting the end cysteine and phenylalanine. The CDR3 DNA has 45 bases and is translated from base 1. General findings and caveats noted by the study authors: Only five to seven AZD1222 recipients were SARS-CoV-2 seropositive at baseline, limiting conclusions about previously exposed vaccinees. Nearly half of unique spike-specific TCRs reportedly recognized epitopes outside regions mutated in the B.1.351 and B.1.1.7 variants. The vaccine-associated CD4 TCRs covered the entire spike protein, and the dominant responses fell in regions 160-218 and 743-854. Because no samples from the day 14 peak response were available, repertoires could be characterized only after the peak T cell response. The 56-69-year group was small, and its depth increase did not reach significance, likely because of low power. Most participants were white British and females outnumbered males, and the authors suggested that clonal diversity may have been underestimated. After two AZD1222 doses, spike-specific TCR breadth and depth were significantly higher than at day 0 and than in MenACWY recipients.

Worth noting for this clone: The specificity of this receptor is unknown. Base qualities are not recorded, but no much larger clone differs from it by a single base.

Reading the label with the study, this specimen's time point is: baseline before first vaccination. Vaccinee samples came from UK trials COV001 and COV002, including a single-blind randomized controlled phase 2/3 trial of AZD1222 (ChAdOx1 nCoV-19) in healthy adults. Trial participant PBMC samples were collected at day 0 and day 28 after the second dose for TCRbeta chain sequencing. The CDR3 regions of human TCRbeta chains were subjected to immunosequencing. The original methods were these. TCRs in the repertoires were matched against a reference library of SARS-CoV-2-specific TCRs that had been generated with the MIRA antigen-specificity platform. Breadth meant the fraction of unique TCRs that were SARS-CoV-2-associated, whereas depth meant the fraction of total T cells that were SARS-CoV-2-associated. Each spike-specific TCR was assigned to its reactive spike region and to a CD4 or CD8 class using the MIRA data. Log10-transformed breadth and depth values were compared by one-way ANOVA with Sidak's multiple comparisons tests. TCRdb re-hosts the immuneACCESS table, in-frame sequences only. Its copies lack some clones; in the studies checked, an unresolved V gene accounts for under half of them, and the cause for the rest is not known. Clone size and the V and J calls come from that table; the DNA yielded D and trimming. The sample records around 110,000 clones, around 91% of which are singletons. Around 3.1% of the sample goes to the ten largest clones.

This receptor chain uses TRBV6-2 or TRBV6-3 and TRBJ1-5; the D gene is possibly TRBD1, with 5 bases matching. Sequencing was performed on peripheral blood, taken on day 0 of AZD1222 vaccination. The sequence was obtained from an adult in good health. The nucleotide sequence reads TGTGCCAGCAGTTACTCGTTGGGGGGCAATCAGCCCCAGCATTTT. It translates to CASSYSLGGNQPQHF.